This TCR beta chain was observed in a study of blood T cell repertoires in COVID-19. Study summary: COVID-19 samples, acute and convalescent, were from the United States, Italy and Spain.

Assay used: immunoSEQ multiplex PCR; TCRdb lists only in-frame clones, some missing. The repertoire holds under 130,000 clones, with roughly 80% as singletons. This CDR3 contains 19 residues. V lost 2 bases to trimming and J lost 0 bases, with 17 bases between them. Germline CDR1 and CDR2: SGHAT and FQNNGV. Sample: peripheral blood. The origin of this receptor is a woman aged 70-85 years with acute or convalescent COVID-19. The chain couples TRBV11-2 to TRBJ2-6; TRBD2 is a possible D gene (6 bases). In DNA form, the CDR3 reads TGTGCCAGCAGCTTAATGTTCACCGGGGGATTCTCTGGGGCCAACGTCCTGACTTTC. Its protein product is CASSLMFTGGFSGANVLTF.